The sequence of this T cell receptor (beta chain) was determined in a study of cytomegalovirus exposure and HLA in healthy donors. Study-wide points: The authors confirmed in vitro that a few CMV-associated chains were specific for CMV antigens. Researchers reported in a later analysis that a missense DCLRE1C variant was tied to TCR beta V- and J-gene trimming.

This clone was observed a handful of times. Its antigen is as yet unknown. Primers for the PCR totalled 60 Vbeta and 13 Jbeta. How the authors handled the data: In a later analysis, the count reached 80 million or so unique TCR beta chains, with roughly 12 million shared. Here immunoSEQ multiplex PCR was the method, and the copy in TCRdb shows in-frame clones only, minus some. V and J calls and clone size are as listed in that table; D and trimming were resolved from the DNA. This table holds 150,000 to 200,000 clones, around four fifths found once. The CDR3 totals 16 residues. Germline-derived CDR1 and CDR2 are PRHDT and FYEKMQ (reference sequence). With V trimmed by 3 bases and J by 9 bases, 12 bases remained unmatched.

This chain connects TRBV13 to TRBJ2-1, with 9 bases lining up with TRBD1. The sequenced material came from PBMCs. The receptor's source is a woman aged 25 to 39 in good health and CMV-seronegative. The CDR3, as DNA: TGTGCCAGCAGCTTGGGCGTATTACAGGGGGCAGGTGAGCAGTTCTTC. Residues: CASSLGVLQGAGEQFF.